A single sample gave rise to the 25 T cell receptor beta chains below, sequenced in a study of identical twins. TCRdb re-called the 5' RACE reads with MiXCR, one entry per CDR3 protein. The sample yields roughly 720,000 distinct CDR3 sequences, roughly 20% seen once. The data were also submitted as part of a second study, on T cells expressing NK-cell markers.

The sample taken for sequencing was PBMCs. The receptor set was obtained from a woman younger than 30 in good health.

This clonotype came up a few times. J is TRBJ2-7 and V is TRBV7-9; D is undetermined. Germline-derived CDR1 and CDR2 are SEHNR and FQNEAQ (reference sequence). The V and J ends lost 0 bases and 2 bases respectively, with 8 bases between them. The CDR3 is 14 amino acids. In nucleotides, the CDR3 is TGTGCCAGCAGCTTAGCGATAGGGACCTACGAGCAGTACTTC. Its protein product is CASSLAIGTYEQYF.

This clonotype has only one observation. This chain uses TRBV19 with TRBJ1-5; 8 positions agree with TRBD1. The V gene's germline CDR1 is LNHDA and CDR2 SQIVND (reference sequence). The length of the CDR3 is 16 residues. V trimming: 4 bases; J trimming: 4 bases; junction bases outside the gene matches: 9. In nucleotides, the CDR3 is TGTGCCAGTAGTACCCCAGGGACAGGCCGAAATCAGCCCCAGCATTTT. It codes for CASSTPGTGRNQPQHF.

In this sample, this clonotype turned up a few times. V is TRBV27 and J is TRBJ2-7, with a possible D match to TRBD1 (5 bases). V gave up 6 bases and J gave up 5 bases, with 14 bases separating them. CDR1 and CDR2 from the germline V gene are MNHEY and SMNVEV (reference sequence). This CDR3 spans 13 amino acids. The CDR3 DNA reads TGTGCCAGCAGGCAGACAGCTGTCCACGAGCAGTACTTC. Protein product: CASRQTAVHEQYF.

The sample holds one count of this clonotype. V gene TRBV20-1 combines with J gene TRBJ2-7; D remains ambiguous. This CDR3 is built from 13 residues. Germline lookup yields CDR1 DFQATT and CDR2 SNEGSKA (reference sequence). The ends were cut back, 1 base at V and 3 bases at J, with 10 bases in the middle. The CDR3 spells CSARGGGDYEQYF. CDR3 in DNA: TGCAGTGCTAGAGGAGGCGGAGACTACGAGCAGTACTTC.

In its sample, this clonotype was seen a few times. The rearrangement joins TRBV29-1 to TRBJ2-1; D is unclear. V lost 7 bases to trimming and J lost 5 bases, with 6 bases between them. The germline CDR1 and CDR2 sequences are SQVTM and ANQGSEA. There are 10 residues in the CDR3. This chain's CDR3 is CSGGHNEQFF. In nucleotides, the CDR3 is TGCAGCGGCGGACACAATGAGCAGTTCTTC.

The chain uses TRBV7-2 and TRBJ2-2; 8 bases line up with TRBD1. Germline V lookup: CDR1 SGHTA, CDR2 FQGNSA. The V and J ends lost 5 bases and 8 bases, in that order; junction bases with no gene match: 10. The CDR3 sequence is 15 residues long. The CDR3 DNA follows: TGTGCCAGCAGCCGATCAGGGGGCTTTTTAGGGGAGCTGTTTTTT. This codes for CASSRSGGFLGELFF.

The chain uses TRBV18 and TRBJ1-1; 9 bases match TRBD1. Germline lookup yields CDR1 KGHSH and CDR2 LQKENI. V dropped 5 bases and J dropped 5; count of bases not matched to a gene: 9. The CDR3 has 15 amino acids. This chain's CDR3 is CASSIGTGLVTEAFF. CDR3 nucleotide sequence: TGTGCCAGCTCAATCGGGACAGGGTTAGTGACTGAAGCTTTCTTT.

The CDR3 protein is CASSLLPGGLANQETQYF. Here the CDR3 DNA reads TGCGCCAGCAGCTTACTTCCGGGGGGACTAGCGAACCAAGAGACCCAGTACTTC. The genes are TRBV5-1 and TRBJ2-5, with 10 bases identical to TRBD2. J was trimmed by 0 bases and V by 2 bases; bases with no gene match: 10. Per germline, CDR1 SGHRS and CDR2 YFSETQ. The CDR3 runs 18 residues.

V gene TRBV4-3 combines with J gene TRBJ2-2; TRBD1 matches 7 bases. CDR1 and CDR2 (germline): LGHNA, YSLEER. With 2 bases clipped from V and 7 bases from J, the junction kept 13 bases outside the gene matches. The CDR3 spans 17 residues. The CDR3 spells CASSQTGQAWNGGELFF. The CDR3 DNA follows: TGCGCCAGCAGCCAAACTGGACAGGCTTGGAATGGCGGGGAGCTGTTTTTT.

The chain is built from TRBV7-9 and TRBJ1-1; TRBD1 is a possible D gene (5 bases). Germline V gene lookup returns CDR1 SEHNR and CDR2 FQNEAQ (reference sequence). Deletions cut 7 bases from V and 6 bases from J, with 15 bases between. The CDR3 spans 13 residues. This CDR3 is CASTTFGGSEAFF. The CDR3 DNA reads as TGTGCCAGCACCACCTTCGGGGGATCTGAAGCTTTCTTT.

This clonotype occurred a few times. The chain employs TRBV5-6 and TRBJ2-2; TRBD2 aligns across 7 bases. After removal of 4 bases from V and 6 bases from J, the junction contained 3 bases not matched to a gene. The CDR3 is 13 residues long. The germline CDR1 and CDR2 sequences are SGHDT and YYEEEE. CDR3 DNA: TGTGCCAGCAGCGTTACTAGCGCCGGGGAGCTGTTTTTT. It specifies CASSVTSAGELFF.

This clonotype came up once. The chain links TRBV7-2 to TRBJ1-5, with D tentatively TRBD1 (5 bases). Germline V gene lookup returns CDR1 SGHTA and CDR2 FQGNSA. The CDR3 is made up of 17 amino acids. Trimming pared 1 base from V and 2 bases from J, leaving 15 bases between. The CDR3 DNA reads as TGTGCCAGCAGCTTAGTAATGTCCGGGACGGGCAATCAGCCCCAGCATTTT. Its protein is CASSLVMSGTGNQPQHF.

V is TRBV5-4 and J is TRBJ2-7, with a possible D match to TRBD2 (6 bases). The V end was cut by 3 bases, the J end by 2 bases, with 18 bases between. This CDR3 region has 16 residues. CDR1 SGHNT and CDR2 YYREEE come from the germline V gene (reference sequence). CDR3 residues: CASSSGVGRETYEQYF. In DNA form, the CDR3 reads TGTGCCAGCAGCTCGGGAGTGGGCCGGGAGACCTACGAGCAGTACTTC.

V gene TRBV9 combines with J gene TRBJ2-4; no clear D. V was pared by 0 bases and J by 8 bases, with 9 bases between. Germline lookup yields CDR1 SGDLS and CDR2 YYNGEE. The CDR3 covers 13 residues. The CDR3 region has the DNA TGTGCCAGCAGCGTAGATGGCGCGGACATTCAGTACTTC. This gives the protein CASSVDGADIQYF.

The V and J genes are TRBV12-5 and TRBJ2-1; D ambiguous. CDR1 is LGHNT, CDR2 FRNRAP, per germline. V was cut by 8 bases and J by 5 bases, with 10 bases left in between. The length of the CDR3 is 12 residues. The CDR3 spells CASSLEDNEQFF. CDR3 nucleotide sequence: TGTGCTAGTAGCCTCGAAGACAATGAGCAGTTCTTC. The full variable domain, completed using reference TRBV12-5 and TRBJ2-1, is DARVTQTPRHKVTEMGQEVTMRCQPILGHNTVFWYRQTMMQGLELLAYFRNRAPLDDSGMPKDRFSAEMPDATLATLKIQPSEPRDSAVYFCASSLEDNEQFFGPGTRLTVL.

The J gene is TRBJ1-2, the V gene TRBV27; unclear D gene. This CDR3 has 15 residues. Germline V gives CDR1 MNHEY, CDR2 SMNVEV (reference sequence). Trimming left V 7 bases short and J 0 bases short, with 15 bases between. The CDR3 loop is CASTRVAGSNYGYTF. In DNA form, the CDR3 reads TGTGCCAGCACGAGGGTAGCGGGGTCTAACTATGGCTACACCTTC.

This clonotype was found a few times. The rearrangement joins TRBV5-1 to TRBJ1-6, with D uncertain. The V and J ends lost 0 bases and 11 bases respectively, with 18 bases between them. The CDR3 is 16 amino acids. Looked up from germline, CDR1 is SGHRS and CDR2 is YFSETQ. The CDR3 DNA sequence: TGCGCCAGCAGCTTGGATATCCGTGGTCTTGGTGCACCCCTCCACTTT. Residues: CASSLDIRGLGAPLHF. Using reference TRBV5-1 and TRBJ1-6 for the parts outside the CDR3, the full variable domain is KAGVTQTPRYLIKTRGQQVTLSCSPISGHRSVSWYQQTPGQGLQFLFEYFSETQRNKGNFPGRFSGRQFSNSRSEMNVSTLELGDSALYLCASSLDIRGLGAPLHFGNGTRLTVT.

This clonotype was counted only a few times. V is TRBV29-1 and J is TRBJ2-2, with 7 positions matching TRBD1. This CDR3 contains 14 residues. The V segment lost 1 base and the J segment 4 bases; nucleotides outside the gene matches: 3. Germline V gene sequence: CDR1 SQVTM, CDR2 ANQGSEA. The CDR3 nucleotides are TGCAGCGTTGAAGGACAGGGTCCCACCGGGGAGCTGTTTTTT. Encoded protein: CSVEGQGPTGELFF.

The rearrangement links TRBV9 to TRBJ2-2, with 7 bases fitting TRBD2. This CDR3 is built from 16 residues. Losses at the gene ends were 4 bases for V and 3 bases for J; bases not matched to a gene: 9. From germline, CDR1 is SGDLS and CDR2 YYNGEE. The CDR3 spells CASSPYVAGDTGELFF. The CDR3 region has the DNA TGTGCCAGCAGCCCCTACGTGGCGGGAGACACCGGGGAGCTGTTTTTT.

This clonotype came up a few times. The CDR3 DNA follows: TGTGCCACCACCCAGGACGGCTACGAGCAGTACTTC. This translates into CATTQDGYEQYF. This chain joins TRBV10-3 and TRBJ2-7, with no clear D. The CDR3 is made up of 12 amino acids. From germline, CDR1 is ENHRY and CDR2 SYGVKD. V lost 10 bases and J lost 3, with 13 bases in between.

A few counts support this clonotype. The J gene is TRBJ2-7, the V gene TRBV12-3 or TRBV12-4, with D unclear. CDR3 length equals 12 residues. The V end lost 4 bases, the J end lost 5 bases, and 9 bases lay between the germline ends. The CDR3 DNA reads TGTGCCAGCAGTTGGGGTCCAGACGAGCAGTACTTC. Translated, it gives CASSWGPDEQYF.

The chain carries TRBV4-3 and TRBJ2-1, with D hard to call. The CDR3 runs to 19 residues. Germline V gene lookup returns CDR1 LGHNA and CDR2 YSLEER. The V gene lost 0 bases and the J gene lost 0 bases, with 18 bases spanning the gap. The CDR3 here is CASSQDVRASGISYNEQFF. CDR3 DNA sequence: TGCGCCAGCAGCCAAGATGTCCGGGCGAGTGGGATCTCCTACAATGAGCAGTTCTTC.

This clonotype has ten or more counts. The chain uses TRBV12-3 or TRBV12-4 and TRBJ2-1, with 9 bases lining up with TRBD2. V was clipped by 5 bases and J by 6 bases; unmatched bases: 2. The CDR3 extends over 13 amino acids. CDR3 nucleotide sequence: TGTGCCAGCAGTCTTAGCGGGAGCAATGAGCAGTTCTTC. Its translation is CASSLSGSNEQFF.

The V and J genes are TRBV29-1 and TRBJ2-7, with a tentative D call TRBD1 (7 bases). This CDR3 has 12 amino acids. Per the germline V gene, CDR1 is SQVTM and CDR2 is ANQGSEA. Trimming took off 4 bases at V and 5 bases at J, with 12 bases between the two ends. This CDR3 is CSVGRGRHEQYF. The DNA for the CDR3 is TGCAGCGTTGGGAGGGGGCGTCACGAGCAGTACTTC.

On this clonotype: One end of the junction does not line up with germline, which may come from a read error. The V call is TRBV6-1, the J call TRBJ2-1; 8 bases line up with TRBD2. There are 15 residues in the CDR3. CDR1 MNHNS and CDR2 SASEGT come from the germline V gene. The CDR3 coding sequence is TGTGCCTGCAGCCCCGGGACTAGACGCTACAATGAGCAGTTCTTC. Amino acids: CACSPGTRRYNEQFF.